This TCR beta chain was found in a study of identical twins. cDNA carried unique molecular identifiers, and a universal primer site was added by template switching. Via MiXCR, TCRdb re-called the 5' RACE reads, giving one row per CDR3 protein. The sample includes around 490,000 distinct CDR3 sequences, 14% seen only once; the top ten take around 0.98%. This CDR3 region has 16 residues. Germline CDR1 SGHKS, CDR2 YYEKEE (reference sequence). Trimming cost V 4 bases and J 3 bases, with 17 bases left between them. About this clonotype itself: Its antigen is not identified.

Overall study findings and caveats: Beta out-of-frame sequences showed weaker excess sharing between twins.

These data were also filed under a second study, of yellow fever vaccine responses in identical twins. From that second work: Reported findings indicate that twins' vaccine T cell responses seemed partially convergent, partially personalized.

Sequenced: CD4+ T cells sorted from blood. This receptor was identified in a woman younger than 30 in good health. V gene TRBV5-5 combines with J gene TRBJ2-1; possibly TRBD1 for D (5 bases). In nucleotides, the CDR3 is TGTGCCAGCAGCCACGACAGAAGGGGCGGCTACAATGAGCAGTTCTTC. Its translation: CASSHDRRGGYNEQFF.